These 14 T cell receptor beta chains share one sample of origin, sequenced in a study of shared clonotypes between healthy human individuals. Measured with immunoSEQ multiplex PCR; TCRdb has only the in-frame clones, and not every one. Seen here are about 2.1 million clones, about 94% observed once, and the top ten hold 1.5% to 2%. Naive-designated CD8 cells lacked CD45RO, were positively enriched for CCR7, and omitted terminally differentiated effector memory CD45RA+ cells. Sequencing used naive CD8+ T cells from PBMCs. These receptors were collected from a man younger than 35 in good health. Some clones in this sample may be carry-over from other donors' samples.

This chain uses TRBV28 with TRBJ2-5; weak D call: TRBD2 (5 bases). The CDR3 length is 15 residues. From germline, CDR1 is MDHEN and CDR2 SYDVKM. Deletions cut 7 bases from V and 2 bases from J, with 17 bases between. The CDR3 is CASNHPVRGQETQYF. The CDR3 bases are TGTGCCAGCAACCACCCCGTACGGGGACAAGAGACCCAGTACTTC.

The CDR3 sequence: CATSSKLGSNQPQHF. Written as DNA, the CDR3 is TGTGCCACCAGCAGCAAATTGGGGAGCAATCAGCCCCAGCATTTT. The V call is TRBV15, the J call TRBJ1-5; no firm D call. From germline, CDR1 is LNHNV and CDR2 YYDKDF (reference sequence). The CDR3 has 15 amino acids. Trimming removed 3 bases from V and 1 base from J, with 10 bases in between.

The chain uses TRBV9 and TRBJ2-5; 7 bases fit TRBD1. Losses at the gene ends were 5 bases for V and 2 bases for J; bases not matched to a gene: 12. Germline V gene data show CDR1 as SGDLS and CDR2 as YYNGEE. The CDR3 is made up of 16 amino acids. The CDR3 sequence: CASSGPGQLFQETQYF. The CDR3 DNA reads as TGTGCCAGCAGTGGCCCGGGACAGCTTTTTCAAGAGACCCAGTACTTC.

This clone was found once. J is TRBJ2-7 and V is TRBV5-1, with TRBD2 identical over 13 bases. The CDR3 runs to 16 residues. The ends lost 4 bases at V and 2 bases at J; junction bases unmatched: 6. CDR1 and CDR2 from the germline V gene are SGHRS and YFSETQ. The CDR3 bases are TGCGCCAGCAGCCCGGGACTAGCGGGAACCCCCTACGAGCAGTACTTC. Translation: CASSPGLAGTPYEQYF.

The rearrangement uses TRBV7-6 and TRBJ2-1, with 11 bases identical to TRBD2. With V trimmed by 1 base and J by 9 bases, 14 bases remained unmatched. CDR1 is SGHVS, CDR2 FNYEAQ, per germline. This CDR3 spans 18 amino acids. CDR3 in amino acids: CASSLGIPLAGGPVEQFF. The CDR3 DNA reads TGTGCCAGCAGCTTAGGGATCCCCTTAGCGGGAGGGCCGGTTGAGCAGTTCTTC. The entire variable domain, with the rest obtained from reference TRBV7-6 and TRBJ2-1, is as follows: GAGVSQSPRYKVTKRGQDVALRCDPISGHVSLYWYRQALGQGPEFLTYFNYEAQQDKSGLPNDRFSAERPEGSISTLTIQRTEQRDSAMYRCASSLGIPLAGGPVEQFFGPGTRLTVL.

The gene calls are TRBV7-7 and TRBJ2-5; 9 bases are a match to TRBD1. In germline, CDR1 is SSHAT, CDR2 FNYEAQ (reference sequence). CDR3 length: 15 amino acids. The trim removed 1 base at V and 5 bases at J, leaving 5 bases unmatched. The DNA of the CDR3 is TGTGCCAGCAGCTTAGAAGGACAGGGGTATGAGACCCAGTACTTC. Amino acid sequence: CASSLEGQGYETQYF.

This sequence joins TRBV6-6 and TRBJ2-7; D remains unclear. Germline V gene sequence: CDR1 MNHNY, CDR2 SVGAGI (reference sequence). Trimming removed 5 bases at V and 4 bases at J, with 6 bases between. CDR3 length: 11 residues. CDR3 region: CASSPHYEQYF. The DNA of the CDR3 is TGTGCCAGCAGTCCCCATTACGAGCAGTACTTC.

This chain uses TRBV7-2 with TRBJ1-1; D is uncertain. V was cut by 5 bases and J by 6 bases, with 16 bases left in between. Germline CDR1 reads SGHTA; CDR2 reads FQGNSA. The CDR3 is 14 residues long. The CDR3 DNA reads TGTGCCAGCAGCCCCGCTCCGGGGTTGGCTGAAGCTTTCTTT. Its translation is CASSPAPGLAEAFF.

The J gene is TRBJ2-1, the V gene TRBV7-9; D ambiguous. There are 13 residues in the CDR3. Germline CDR1 reads SEHNR; CDR2 reads FQNEAQ (reference sequence). V was shortened by 5 bases and J by 8 bases, with 13 bases between the two germline ends. CDR3 DNA sequence: TGTGCCAGCAGCCTCCCACCGGGCGATGAGCAGTTCTTC. Translating gives CASSLPPGDEQFF.

The chain uses TRBV28 and TRBJ1-1; D unresolved. Trimming took off 6 bases at V and 2 bases at J, with 10 bases between the two ends. CDR1 and CDR2 from the germline V gene are MDHEN and SYDVKM. CDR3 size: 13 residues. In DNA, the CDR3 is TGTGCCAGCAGCCAAGAGTTAAACACTGAAGCTTTCTTT. Translated: CASSQELNTEAFF.

Points on this clone: At one of its ends the junction is not consistent with the germline gene, which may arise from a read error. The chain has TRBV6-1 and TRBJ2-7; TRBD2 matches 15 bases. Germline V gene sequence: CDR1 MNHNS, CDR2 SASEGT. The CDR3 loop spans 17 amino acids. CDR3 region: CASSEGTSGRFGYEQYF. The CDR3 nucleotides read TGTGCCAGCAGCGAAGGGACTAGCGGGAGGTTCGGCTACGAGCAGTACTTC.

J is TRBJ1-4 and V is TRBV6-5, with D perhaps matching TRBD1 (5 bases). The CDR3 spans 16 residues. The V end was cut by 2 bases, the J end by 7 bases, with 17 bases between. The germline V gene has CDR1 MNHEY and CDR2 SVGAGI. The CDR3 region is CASSYRPPAGGEKLFF. CDR3 coding DNA: TGTGCCAGCAGTTACCGACCCCCGGCCGGGGGTGAAAAACTGTTTTTT.

As for this clone: The same CDR3 can be traced to other DNA sequences in this sample. The chain employs TRBV27 and TRBJ2-3; 7 bases are a match to TRBD2. V lost 8 bases, J lost 6 bases, and 8 bases stayed unmatched. The germline V gene encodes CDR1 MNHEY and CDR2 SMNVEV (reference sequence). The CDR3 totals 13 residues. The CDR3 here is CASSYLGGDTQYF. The CDR3 region has the DNA TGTGCCAGCTCATACTTGGGGGGGGATACGCAGTATTTT.

The chain is built from TRBV5-6 and TRBJ1-2, with D tentatively TRBD1 (5 bases). CDR3 length: 15 residues. V was clipped by 0 bases and J by 5 bases, with 14 bases between them. Germline loops: CDR1 SGHDT, CDR2 YYEEEE. CDR3 DNA sequence: TGTGCCAGCAGCTTGGGTTCAGGACACGCGTATGGCTACACCTTC. It codes for CASSLGSGHAYGYTF.